This entry describes one T cell receptor (beta chain). Its antigen remains unidentified. Base qualities are missing; no much larger clone stands one base away. The germline V gene yields SGDLS for CDR1 and YYNGEE for CDR2. Taken from cysteine to phenylalanine, the CDR3 has 15 residues. Only the CDR3 DNA is retained, 45 bases long and in frame from the first base. A distance of 14 bases separates the germline ends of V and J, which lose 4 bases and 1 base respectively. The sample comes from a study of blood T cell repertoires in COVID-19 (dated by TCRdb to the early 2020s). For context, the study as a whole: The collaborator samples originated in the United States, Italy and Spain and spanned the acute and convalescent phases of COVID-19. Subjects who had been exposed to COVID-19, were actively infected with it, or had recovered from it provided the deeply sampled blood TCRbeta repertoires that made up the dataset. Samples were obtained from the ongoing ImmuneRACE study (first 160 participants) and from over 1,000 subjects provided by 6 global collaborators. Where available, HLA class I and class II types were obtained from metadata supplied by the sample provider rather than from assay-based typing. The prospective study material was composed of cDNA or gDNA derived from T cells, B-cell-depleted T cells, or PBMCs. The repertoires were released in a freely available public database meant as a resource for research on the immune response to SARS-CoV-2. Sample metadata almost always included a de-identified subject ID, COVID-19 status, age in years and sex. Points the paper makes about the study in general: Clinical and demographic metadata were provided uncurated, with the amount varying by source and participant.

Samples from volunteer blood donors who had recovered from COVID-19 were contributed by a second Seattle source. Whole blood was collected in K2EDTA tubes by collaborating institutions according to the institutions' own protocols. Collaborator samples were shipped for TCRbeta analysis as frozen whole blood, isolated PBMCs, or DNA extracted from either sample type. TCRbeta CDR3 regions were amplified from genomic DNA using the immunoSEQ Assay, a bias-controlled multiplex PCR. The paper's data handling went like this. Within the assay, amplification of reference gene primers was used to estimate how many nucleated cells each sample contained. To quantify the absolute abundance of each unique TCRbeta CDR3 rearrangement, sequence reads were collapsed and filtered. For each sample, productive Simpson clonality was calculated by taking the square root of Simpson's diversity index across productive rearrangements. Held by TCRdb, this immuneACCESS table contains in-frame sequences only and omits some clones. Under half of the omission traces to an unresolved V gene where checked; the cause of the rest is unknown. V and J calls plus clone size are reproduced from that table; the DNA served to infer D and trimming. The sample includes around 270,000 clones, with approximately 89% observed a single time. Roughly 9.8% of the sample goes to the ten largest clones.

This clonotype was obtained from a man between 40 and 49 years old who had recovered from COVID-19. This receptor chain uses TRBV9 and TRBJ1-1; a tentative D call is TRBD1 (5 bases match). Input material: peripheral blood. The sequenced DNA: TGTGCCAGCAGCCCCCGTGGAGGGACGAACACTGAAGCTTTCTTT. Translated, this is CASSPRGGTNTEAFF.